A single sample gave rise to the 23 T cell receptor beta chains below, sequenced in a study of OX40 agonist ivuxolimab in advanced cancers. The table came from immunoSEQ multiplex PCR; TCRdb's copy has only in-frame clones and leaves some out. In the table there are 60,000 to 75,000 clones, around 84% of which are singletons. Sequences were derived from CD4+ or CD8+ T cells sorted from blood, sampled in a trial of the OX40 agonist ivuxolimab. Every receptor here comes from an adult with an advanced solid tumor such as melanoma, head and neck, liver or kidney cancer.

This clone was observed a handful of times. The rearrangement links TRBV30 to TRBJ1-5; D unresolved. V dropped 1 base and J dropped 1 base, with 8 bases sitting between them. CDR1 and CDR2 (germline): GTSNPN, SVGIG (reference sequence). The CDR3 sequence is 14 residues long. The CDR3 sequence is CAWSAGSSNQPQHF. The CDR3 DNA reads TGTGCCTGGAGTGCGGGGTCCAGCAATCAGCCCCAGCATTTT. Full variable domain (rest looked up from reference TRBV30 and TRBJ1-5): SQTIHQWPATLVQPVGSPLSLECTVEGTSNPNLYWYRQAAGRGLQLLFYSVGIGQISSEVPQNLSASRPQDRQFILSSKKLLLSDSGFYLCAWSAGSSNQPQHFGDGTRLSIL.

The chain joins TRBV28 to TRBJ1-3; no reliable D call. The germline V gene has CDR1 MDHEN and CDR2 SYDVKM. This CDR3 contains 15 residues. The germline V and J ends were trimmed by 2 bases and 1 base, with 9 bases remaining between them. The CDR3 DNA sequence: TGTGCCAGCAGTTTAGCACCCAGGTCTGGAAACACCATATATTTT. It is translated as CASSLAPRSGNTIYF.

The J gene is TRBJ1-2, the V gene TRBV19, with 7 nucleotides matching TRBD1. V lost 6 bases and J lost 2; bases outside the gene matches: 3. The germline CDR1 and CDR2 sequences are LNHDA and SQIVND (reference sequence). The CDR3 is 13 residues long. DNA for the CDR3: TGTGCCAGTAGCCCGACAGGGAACTATGGCTACACCTTC. As protein: CASSPTGNYGYTF.

J is TRBJ2-7 and V is TRBV14; TRBD1 is a possible D gene (5 bases). Per germline, CDR1 SGHDN and CDR2 FVKESK. Trimming took off 4 bases at V and 6 bases at J, with 19 bases between the two ends. The CDR3 is made up of 15 amino acids. In DNA form, the CDR3 reads TGTGCCAGCAGCCCGACGAGACAGTCCTTCCGCGAGCAGTACTTC. This codes for CASSPTRQSFREQYF.

This clone was counted a few times. This chain connects TRBV18 to TRBJ2-5, with a possible D match to TRBD1 (5 bases). The CDR3 is 14 amino acids. CDR1 and CDR2 from the germline V gene are KGHSH and LQKENI. Trimming left V 1 base short and J 5 bases short, with 11 bases between. CDR3 DNA sequence: TGTGCCAGCTCACCACAGGGGTCACGGGAGACCCAGTACTTC. Protein: CASSPQGSRETQYF.

This clone showed up just once. The chain couples TRBV19 to TRBJ2-2; TRBD2 aligns across 12 bases. The J segment lost 6 bases and the V segment lost 7 bases, leaving 6 bases of the junction unmatched. The CDR3 totals 15 residues. Germline CDR1 reads LNHDA; CDR2 reads SQIVND (reference sequence). CDR3 region: CASIPTSGSPGELFF. The DNA of the CDR3 is TGTGCCAGTATTCCGACTAGCGGGAGCCCCGGGGAGCTGTTTTTT.

This sequence joins TRBV6-5 and TRBJ1-1, with D tentatively TRBD1 (5 bases). Germline assignment: CDR1 MNHEY and CDR2 SVGAGI. V was trimmed by 2 bases and J by 6 bases, leaving 7 bases between them. CDR3 size: 12 residues. The CDR3 nucleotides are TGTGCCAGCAGTTACCGGGGGGCTGAAGCTTTCTTT. Translation gives CASSYRGAEAFF.

The J gene is TRBJ1-4, the V gene TRBV19, with 7 bases fitting TRBD1. The germline V gene has CDR1 LNHDA and CDR2 SQIVND (reference sequence). The CDR3 is made up of 15 amino acids. V gave up 9 bases and J gave up 3 bases; unmatched junction bases: 10. In DNA form, the CDR3 reads TGTGCCAGCCGATATAGGGACAGCCCTAATGAAAAACTGTTTTTT. Translating it yields CASRYRDSPNEKLFF.

This clone is a singleton in its sample. J is TRBJ2-2 and V is TRBV10-1; 7 bases align to TRBD2. V lost 0 bases to trimming and J lost 6 bases; unmatched junction nucleotides: 1. The germline gives CDR1 WNHNN, CDR2 SYGVQD (reference sequence). The CDR3 is 14 residues long. The CDR3 nucleotides read TGCGCCAGCAGTGAGTCGGGAGGGGCCGGGGAGCTGTTTTTT. It translates to CASSESGGAGELFF.

This rearrangement joins TRBV6-5 to TRBJ1-6; 7 nucleotides match TRBD1. The J segment lost 7 bases and the V segment lost 7 bases, leaving 7 bases of the junction unmatched. This CDR3 has 14 amino acids. Germline CDR1 reads MNHEY; CDR2 reads SVGAGI. In DNA, the CDR3 is TGTGCCAGCAACGGGGACAGAGCGAATTCACCCCTCCACTTT. Its translation: CASNGDRANSPLHF.

This chain uses TRBV29-1 with TRBJ2-3; 8 bases fit TRBD2. The junction had 8 bases not matched to a gene; V was cut back by 6 bases and J by 0 bases. Germline loops: CDR1 SQVTM, CDR2 ANQGSEA. The CDR3 is 15 amino acids. The CDR3 is CSVVLAGPSTDTQYF. The CDR3, as DNA: TGCAGCGTGGTCCTAGCGGGTCCTAGCACAGATACGCAGTATTTT.

The V gene is TRBV15, the J gene TRBJ2-3; no clear D gene. The CDR3 has 13 amino acids. The germline V gene has CDR1 LNHNV and CDR2 YYDKDF (reference sequence). The V and J ends lost 1 base and 2 bases respectively, with 4 bases between them. The CDR3 loop is CATSRVVTDTQYF. CDR3 in DNA: TGTGCCACCAGCAGAGTCGTCACAGATACGCAGTATTTT.

The chain is built from TRBV14 and TRBJ1-2, with a tentative D call TRBD1 (6 bases). V lost 5 bases, J lost 4 bases, and 14 bases lay in between. Germline values: CDR1 SGHDN, CDR2 FVKESK. This CDR3 is 14 amino acids long. For the CDR3, the DNA is TGTGCCAGCAGCGTAGCAGGGGCGGGCTATGGCTACACCTTC. Its protein product is CASSVAGAGYGYTF.

The V gene is TRBV5-4, the J gene TRBJ2-2; D call uncertain. CDR3 size: 14 residues. Germline lookup yields CDR1 SGHNT and CDR2 YYREEE (reference sequence). Trimming took off 4 bases at V and 1 base at J, with 8 bases between the two ends. The CDR3 DNA is TGTGCCAGCAGCGCTATAAAGAACACCGGGGAGCTGTTTTTT. It translates to CASSAIKNTGELFF.

The chain couples TRBV10-3 to TRBJ2-4; D uncertain. V was pared by 2 bases and J by 0 bases, with 5 bases between. CDR1 and CDR2 from the germline V gene are ENHRY and SYGVKD. This CDR3 is 14 amino acids long. The CDR3 DNA reads TGTGCCATCAGTGAGGAACCAGCCAAAAACATTCAGTACTTC. The encoded protein is CAISEEPAKNIQYF.

The V gene is TRBV7-8, the J gene TRBJ2-1; TRBD2 is a possible D gene (6 bases). The V and J ends lost 0 bases and 4 bases respectively, with 7 bases between them. The CDR3 totals 14 residues. The germline V gene has CDR1 SGHVS and CDR2 FQNEAQ. CDR3 nucleotides: TGTGCCAGCAGCTTAGCCAGCGGGTACAATGAGCAGTTCTTC. It translates to CASSLASGYNEQFF.

The rearrangement links TRBV28 to TRBJ2-7; D unresolved. Per the germline V gene, CDR1 is MDHEN and CDR2 is SYDVKM. This CDR3 has 16 amino acids. Between the trimmed V and J ends, which lost 2 bases and 0 bases, there was a span of 14 bases. CDR3 protein: CASSLGVRGLSYEQYF. As DNA, the CDR3 is TGTGCCAGCAGTTTAGGTGTCCGCGGTCTCTCCTACGAGCAGTACTTC.

This chain uses TRBV14 with TRBJ1-2, with D possibly TRBD1 on 5 matching bases. Trimming removed 4 bases from V and 1 base from J, with 10 bases in between. CDR1 is SGHDN and CDR2 is FVKESK in the germline V gene. The CDR3 consists of 14 residues. CDR3 in amino acids: CASSPRGINYGYTF. The CDR3 coding sequence is TGTGCCAGCAGCCCTAGGGGAATTAACTATGGCTACACCTTC. The full variable domain, in which reference TRBV14 and TRBJ1-2 provide the parts outside the CDR3, is EAGVTQFPSHSVIEKGQTVTLRCDPISGHDNLYWYRRVMGKEIKFLLHFVKESKQDESGMPNNRFLAERTGGTYSTLKVQPAELEDSGVYFCASSPRGINYGYTFGSGTRLTVV.

The J gene is TRBJ1-2, the V gene TRBV5-4; TRBD1 might be the D (5 bases). Trimming stripped 4 bases from V and 8 bases from J, with 18 bases between. This CDR3 has 14 residues. In germline, CDR1 is SGHNT, CDR2 YYREEE (reference sequence). In DNA, the CDR3 is TGTGCCAGCAGCCCCACGGGTCGGGACGGGGGCTACACCTTC. Its protein is CASSPTGRDGGYTF.

The chain carries TRBV5-1 and TRBJ2-3; 15 bases map to TRBD2. V lost 4 bases and J lost 4; bases outside the gene matches: 4. The CDR3 contains 16 residues. Germline assignment: CDR1 SGHRS and CDR2 YFSETQ. The CDR3 is CASSRGLAGGADTQYF. The CDR3 nucleotides read TGCGCCAGCAGCAGGGGACTAGCGGGAGGCGCAGATACGCAGTATTTT.

This chain uses TRBV4-1 with TRBJ2-3; 14 bases align to TRBD2. V was clipped by 0 bases and J by 1 base; unmatched bases: 9. This CDR3 contains 20 residues. Germline V gene lookup returns CDR1 MGHRA and CDR2 YSYEKL. CDR3 nucleotides: TGCGCCAGCAGCCAAGATCCGGGACTAGCGGGAGCCGCTGGCACAGATACGCAGTATTTT. Its protein is CASSQDPGLAGAAGTDTQYF.

This clone was observed a single time. The rearrangement links TRBV30 to TRBJ1-5; D not resolved. The CDR3 sequence is 11 residues long. Germline lookup yields CDR1 GTSNPN and CDR2 SVGIG (reference sequence). Trimming left V 5 bases short and J 7 bases short, with 9 bases between. In DNA, the CDR3 is TGTGCCTGGGGCGTAAACCAGCCCCAGCATTTT. This gives the protein CAWGVNQPQHF.

This clone was observed a few times. The rearrangement joins TRBV5-4 to TRBJ1-2; D uncertain. V shed 4 bases and J shed 4 bases, with 8 bases lying between them. The CDR3 spans 12 residues. CDR1 SGHNT and CDR2 YYREEE come from the germline V gene (reference sequence). CDR3 region: CASSPGSYGYTF. For the CDR3, the DNA is TGTGCCAGCAGCCCGGGATCCTATGGCTACACCTTC.